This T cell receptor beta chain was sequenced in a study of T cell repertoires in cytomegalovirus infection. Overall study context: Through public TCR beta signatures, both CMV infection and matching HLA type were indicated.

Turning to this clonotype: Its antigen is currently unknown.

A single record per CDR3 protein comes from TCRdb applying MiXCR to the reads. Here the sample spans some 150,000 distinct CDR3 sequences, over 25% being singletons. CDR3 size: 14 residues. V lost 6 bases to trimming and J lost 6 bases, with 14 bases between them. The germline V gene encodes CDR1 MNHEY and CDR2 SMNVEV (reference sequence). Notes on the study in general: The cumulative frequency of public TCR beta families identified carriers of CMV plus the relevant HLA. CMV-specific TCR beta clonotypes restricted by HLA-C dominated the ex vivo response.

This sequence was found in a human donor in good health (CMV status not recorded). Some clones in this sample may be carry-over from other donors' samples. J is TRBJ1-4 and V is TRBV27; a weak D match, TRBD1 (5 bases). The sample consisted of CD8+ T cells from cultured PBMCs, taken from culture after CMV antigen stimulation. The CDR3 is CASRRGVGYEKLFF. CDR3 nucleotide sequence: TGTGCCAGCAGAAGGGGTGTGGGTTATGAAAAACTGTTTTTT. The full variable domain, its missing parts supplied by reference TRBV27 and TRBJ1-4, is EAQVTQNPRYLITVTGKKLTVTCSQNMNHEYMSWYRQDPGLGLRQIYYSMNVEVTDKGDVPEGYKVSRKEKRNFPLILESPSPNQTSLYFCASRRGVGYEKLFFGSGTQLSVL.